This TCR beta chain emerged from a study of cytomegalovirus exposure and HLA in healthy donors. Study summary: An early data release held 75 million to 100 million unique TCRs from HLA-typed donors. Study-wide results and limits: Differences between HLA loci emerged in a later analysis of TCR association rates, with DRB1 most and HLA-C fewest.

CDR3 length: 14 amino acids. Germline V lookup: CDR1 MNHEY, CDR2 SVGAGI. Trimming at V came to 7 bases and at J to 2 bases, leaving 7 bases not matched to a gene. Turning to this clone: Its matching antigen is unknown.

PCR was performed using 60 Vbeta and 13 Jbeta primers. Some clones are missing from TCRdb's copy, which holds only in-frame ones; the method was immunoSEQ multiplex PCR. The table has 160,000 or so clones, roughly nine tenths seen once. The sequencing sample was made of PBMCs. The chain employs TRBV6-5 and TRBJ1-1; TRBD1 matches at 7 bases. This TCR was sampled from a woman younger than 45 in good health and CMV-seronegative. CDR3 amino acids: CASKRTGSNTEAFF. Here the CDR3 DNA reads TGTGCCAGCAAACGGACAGGTTCTAACACTGAAGCTTTCTTT.